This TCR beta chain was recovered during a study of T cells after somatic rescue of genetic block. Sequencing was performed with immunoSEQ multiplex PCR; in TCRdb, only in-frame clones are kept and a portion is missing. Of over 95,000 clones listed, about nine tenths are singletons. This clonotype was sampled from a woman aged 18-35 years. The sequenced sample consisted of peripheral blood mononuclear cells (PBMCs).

Here the CDR3 DNA reads TGTGCCAGCAACACGCCGGCGGCAGGGAACTACGAGCAGTACTTC. Translating it yields CASNTPAAGNYEQYF. J is TRBJ2-7 and V is TRBV6-5; weak D call: TRBD1 (5 bases). The CDR3 covers 15 residues. Germline-derived CDR1 and CDR2 are MNHEY and SVGAGI. Between the trimmed V and J ends, which lost 7 bases and 3 bases, there was a span of 19 bases.